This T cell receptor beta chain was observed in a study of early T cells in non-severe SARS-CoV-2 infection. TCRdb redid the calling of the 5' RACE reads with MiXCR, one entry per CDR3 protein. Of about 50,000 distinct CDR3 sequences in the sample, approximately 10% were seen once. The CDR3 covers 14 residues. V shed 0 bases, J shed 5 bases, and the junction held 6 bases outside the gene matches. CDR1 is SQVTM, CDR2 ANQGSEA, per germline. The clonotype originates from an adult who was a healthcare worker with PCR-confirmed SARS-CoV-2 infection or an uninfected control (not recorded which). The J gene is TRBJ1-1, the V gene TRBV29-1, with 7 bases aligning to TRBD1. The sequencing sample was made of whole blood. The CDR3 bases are TGCAGCGTTGAAGATTCAGGGGGTATAACTGAAGCTTTCTTT. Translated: CSVEDSGGITEAFF.